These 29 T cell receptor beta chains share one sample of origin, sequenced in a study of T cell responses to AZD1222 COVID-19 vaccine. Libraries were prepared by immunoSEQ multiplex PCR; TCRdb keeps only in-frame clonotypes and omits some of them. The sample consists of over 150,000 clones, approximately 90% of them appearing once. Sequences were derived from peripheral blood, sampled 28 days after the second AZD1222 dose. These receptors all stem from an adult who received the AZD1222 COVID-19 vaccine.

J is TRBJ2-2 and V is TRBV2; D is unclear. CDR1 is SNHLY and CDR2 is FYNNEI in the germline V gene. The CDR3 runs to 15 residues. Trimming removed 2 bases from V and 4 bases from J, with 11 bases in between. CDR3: CASSERSGLTGELFF. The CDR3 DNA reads TGTGCCAGCAGTGAACGTTCTGGGCTCACCGGGGAGCTGTTTTTT.

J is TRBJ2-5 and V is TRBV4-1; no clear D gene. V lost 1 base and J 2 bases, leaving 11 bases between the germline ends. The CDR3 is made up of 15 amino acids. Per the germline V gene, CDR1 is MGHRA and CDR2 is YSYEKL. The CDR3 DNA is TGCGCCAGCAGCCAAGCCCCCCCCGGTCAAGAGACCCAGTACTTC. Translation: CASSQAPPGQETQYF.

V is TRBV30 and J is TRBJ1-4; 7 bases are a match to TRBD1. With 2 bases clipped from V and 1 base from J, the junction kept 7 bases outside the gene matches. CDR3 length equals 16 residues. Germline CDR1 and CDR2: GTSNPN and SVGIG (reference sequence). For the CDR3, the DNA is TGTGCCTGGAGTATCGGACAGGCGTTAACTAATGAAAAACTGTTTTTT. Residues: CAWSIGQALTNEKLFF.

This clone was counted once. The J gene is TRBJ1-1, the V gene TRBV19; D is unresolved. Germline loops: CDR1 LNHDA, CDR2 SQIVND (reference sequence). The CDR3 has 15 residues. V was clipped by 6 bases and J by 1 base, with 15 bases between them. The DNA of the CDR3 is TGTGCCAGTAGGCTTCCAGGCCGGCAGAACACTGAAGCTTTCTTT. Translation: CASRLPGRQNTEAFF.

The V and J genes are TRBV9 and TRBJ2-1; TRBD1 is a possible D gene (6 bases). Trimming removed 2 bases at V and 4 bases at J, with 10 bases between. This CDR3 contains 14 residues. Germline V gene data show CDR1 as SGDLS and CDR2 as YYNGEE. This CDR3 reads CASSVSGQYNEQFF. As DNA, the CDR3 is TGTGCCAGCAGCGTCTCAGGACAGTACAATGAGCAGTTCTTC.

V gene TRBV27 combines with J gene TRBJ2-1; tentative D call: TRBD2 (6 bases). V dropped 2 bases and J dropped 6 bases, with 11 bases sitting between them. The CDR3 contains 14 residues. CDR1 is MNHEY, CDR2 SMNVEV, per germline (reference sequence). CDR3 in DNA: TGTGCCAGCAGTTTAAGGAGGGCTACCAATGAGCAGTTCTTC. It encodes CASSLRRATNEQFF.

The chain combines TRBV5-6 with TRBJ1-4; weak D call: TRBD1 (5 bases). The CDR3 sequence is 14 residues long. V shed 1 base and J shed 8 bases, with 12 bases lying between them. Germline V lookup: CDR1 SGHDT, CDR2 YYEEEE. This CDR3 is CASSLSQGREKLFF. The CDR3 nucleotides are TGTGCCAGCAGCTTGAGCCAGGGTAGGGAAAAACTGTTTTTT.

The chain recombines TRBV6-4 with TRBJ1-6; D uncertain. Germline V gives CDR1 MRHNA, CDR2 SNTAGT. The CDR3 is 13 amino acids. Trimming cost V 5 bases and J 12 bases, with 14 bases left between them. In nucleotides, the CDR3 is TGTGCCAGCAGTCGGGGATCGGGCTTACCCCTCCACTTT. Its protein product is CASSRGSGLPLHF.

The CDR3 spells CASSTGPHNQPQHF. CDR3 in DNA: TGTGCCAGTAGTACAGGCCCCCACAATCAGCCCCAGCATTTT. This chain connects TRBV19 to TRBJ1-5; D not resolved. V lost 4 bases to trimming and J lost 3 bases, with 10 bases between them. Germline-derived CDR1 and CDR2 are LNHDA and SQIVND (reference sequence). This CDR3 has 14 amino acids.

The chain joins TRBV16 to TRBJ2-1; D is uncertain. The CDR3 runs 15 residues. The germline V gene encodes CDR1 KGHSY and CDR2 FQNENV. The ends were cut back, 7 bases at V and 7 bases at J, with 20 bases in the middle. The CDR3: CASTHRRSGGNEQFF. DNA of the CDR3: TGTGCCAGCACCCACCGGAGAAGTGGCGGTAATGAGCAGTTCTTC.

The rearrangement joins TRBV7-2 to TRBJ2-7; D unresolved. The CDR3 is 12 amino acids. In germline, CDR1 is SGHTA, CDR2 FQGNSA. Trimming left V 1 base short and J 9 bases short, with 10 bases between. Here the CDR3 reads CASSLDGLGQYF. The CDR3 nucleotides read TGTGCCAGCAGCTTAGATGGGCTAGGGCAGTACTTC.

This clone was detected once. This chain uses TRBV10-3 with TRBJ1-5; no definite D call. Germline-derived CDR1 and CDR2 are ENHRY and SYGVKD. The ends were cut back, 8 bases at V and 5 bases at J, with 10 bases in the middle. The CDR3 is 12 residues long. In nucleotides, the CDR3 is TGTGCCATCCGCACGGATTATCAGCCCCAGCATTTT. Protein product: CAIRTDYQPQHF.

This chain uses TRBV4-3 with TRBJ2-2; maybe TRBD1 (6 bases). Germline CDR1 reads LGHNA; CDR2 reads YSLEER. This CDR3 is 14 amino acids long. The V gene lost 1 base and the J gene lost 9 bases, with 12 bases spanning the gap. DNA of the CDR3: TGCGCCAGCAGCCAAGCTCAGGGGTTTAGGGAGCTGTTTTTT. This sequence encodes CASSQAQGFRELFF.

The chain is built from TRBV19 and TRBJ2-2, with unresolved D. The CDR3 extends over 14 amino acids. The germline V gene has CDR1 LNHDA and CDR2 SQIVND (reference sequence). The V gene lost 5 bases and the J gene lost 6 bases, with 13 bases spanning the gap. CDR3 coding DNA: TGTGCCAGTAGTGCGTCAGCCGCCCCCGGGGAGCTGTTTTTT. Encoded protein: CASSASAAPGELFF. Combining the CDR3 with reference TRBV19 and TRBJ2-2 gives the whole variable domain DGGITQSPKYLFRKEGQNVTLSCEQNLNHDAMYWYRQDPGQGLRLIYYSQIVNDFQKGDIAEGYSVSREKKESFPLTVTSAQKNPTAFYLCASSASAAPGELFFGEGSRLTVL.

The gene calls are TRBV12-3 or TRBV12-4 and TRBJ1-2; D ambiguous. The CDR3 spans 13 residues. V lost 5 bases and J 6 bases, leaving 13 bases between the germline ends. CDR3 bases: TGTGCCAGCAGTCCCCCCAGCCTGGATGGCTACACCTTC. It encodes CASSPPSLDGYTF.

CDR3 DNA: TGTGCCAGCAGTTTAGGGGAGGGAAACTATGGCTACACCTTC. The encoded protein is CASSLGEGNYGYTF. This chain links TRBV28 with TRBJ1-2; D call uncertain. Trimming pared 2 bases from V and 2 bases from J, leaving 9 bases between. The CDR3 totals 14 residues. Germline V gives CDR1 MDHEN, CDR2 SYDVKM.

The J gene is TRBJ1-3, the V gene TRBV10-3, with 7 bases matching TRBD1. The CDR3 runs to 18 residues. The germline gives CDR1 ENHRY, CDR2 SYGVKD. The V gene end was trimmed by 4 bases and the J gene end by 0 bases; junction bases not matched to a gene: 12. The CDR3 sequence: CAISGQGIHSDSGNTIYF. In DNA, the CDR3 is TGTGCCATCAGTGGACAGGGAATACATTCGGACTCTGGAAACACCATATATTTT.

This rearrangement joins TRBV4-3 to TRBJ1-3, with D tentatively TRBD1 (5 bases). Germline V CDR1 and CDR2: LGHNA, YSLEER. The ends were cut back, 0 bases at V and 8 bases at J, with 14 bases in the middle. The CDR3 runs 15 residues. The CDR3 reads CASSQEGAHRDTIYF. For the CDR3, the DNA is TGCGCCAGCAGCCAAGAAGGGGCCCACCGGGACACCATATATTTT.

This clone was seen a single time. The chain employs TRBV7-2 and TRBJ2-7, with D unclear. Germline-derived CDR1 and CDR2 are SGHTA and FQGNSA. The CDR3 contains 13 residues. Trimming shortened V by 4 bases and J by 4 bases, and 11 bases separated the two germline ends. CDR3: CASSSERRYEQYF. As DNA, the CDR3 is TGTGCCAGCAGCTCCGAACGTAGGTACGAGCAGTACTTC. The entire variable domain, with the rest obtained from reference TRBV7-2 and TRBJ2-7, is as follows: GAGVSQSPSNKVTEKGKDVELRCDPISGHTALYWYRQSLGQGLEFLIYFQGNSAPDKSGLPSDRFSAERTGGSVSTLTIQRTQQEDSAVYLCASSSERRYEQYFGPGTRLTVT.

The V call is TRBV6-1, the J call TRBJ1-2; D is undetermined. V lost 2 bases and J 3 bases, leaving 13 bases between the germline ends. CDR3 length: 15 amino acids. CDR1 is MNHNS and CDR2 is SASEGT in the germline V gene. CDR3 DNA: TGTGCCAGCAGTGAACAAGGAAGGGCTGACTATGGCTACACCTTC. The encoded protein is CASSEQGRADYGYTF.

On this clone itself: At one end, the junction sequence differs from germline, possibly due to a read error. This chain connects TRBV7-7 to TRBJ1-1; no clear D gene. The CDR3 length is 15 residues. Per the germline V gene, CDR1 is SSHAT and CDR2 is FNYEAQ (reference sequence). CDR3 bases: TGTGCTAGCAGCTTCTCTCCTGGTTTGGACACTGAAGCTTTCTTT. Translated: CASSFSPGLDTEAFF. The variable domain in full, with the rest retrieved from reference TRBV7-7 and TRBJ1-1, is GAGVSQSPRYKVTKRGQDVTLRCDPISSHATLYWYQQALGQGPEFLTYFNYEAQPDKSGLPSDRFSAERPEGSISTLTIQRTEQRDSAMYRCASSFSPGLDTEAFFGQGTRLTVV.

The CDR3 DNA sequence: TGTGCCAGGAAGAATACGCAGTATTTT. Its protein is CARKNTQYF. The chain is built from TRBV19 and TRBJ2-3; D ambiguous. The CDR3 is made up of 9 amino acids. Germline CDR1 and CDR2: LNHDA and SQIVND (reference sequence). The V gene lost 9 bases and the J gene lost 7 bases, with 5 bases spanning the gap.

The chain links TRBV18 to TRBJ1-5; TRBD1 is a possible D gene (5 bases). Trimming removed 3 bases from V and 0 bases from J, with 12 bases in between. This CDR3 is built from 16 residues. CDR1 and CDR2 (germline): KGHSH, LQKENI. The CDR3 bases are TGTGCCAGCTCACCGGTCGGGGGGAGTAGCAATCAGCCCCAGCATTTT. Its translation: CASSPVGGSSNQPQHF.

In DNA form, the CDR3 reads TGTGCCAGCAGCTTATCTAGGACAGCGAACACTGAAGCTTTCTTT. Protein: CASSLSRTANTEAFF. The chain uses TRBV7-9 and TRBJ1-1; D might be TRBD1 (6 bases). The CDR3 spans 15 residues. Germline-derived CDR1 and CDR2 are SEHNR and FQNEAQ (reference sequence). Trimming took off 2 bases at V and 1 base at J, with 11 bases between the two ends.

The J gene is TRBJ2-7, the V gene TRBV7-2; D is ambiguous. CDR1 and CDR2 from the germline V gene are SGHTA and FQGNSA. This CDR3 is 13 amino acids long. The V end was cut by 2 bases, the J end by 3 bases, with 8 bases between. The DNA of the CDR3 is TGTGCCAGCAGCTTACTAGGCCTCTACGAGCAGTACTTC. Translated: CASSLLGLYEQYF.

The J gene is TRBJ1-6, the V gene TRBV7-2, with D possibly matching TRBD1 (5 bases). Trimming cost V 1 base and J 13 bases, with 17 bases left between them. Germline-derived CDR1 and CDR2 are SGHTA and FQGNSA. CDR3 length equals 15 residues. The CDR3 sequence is CASSLDPSGYGPLHF. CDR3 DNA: TGTGCCAGCAGCTTAGACCCCTCAGGGTACGGGCCCCTCCACTTT.

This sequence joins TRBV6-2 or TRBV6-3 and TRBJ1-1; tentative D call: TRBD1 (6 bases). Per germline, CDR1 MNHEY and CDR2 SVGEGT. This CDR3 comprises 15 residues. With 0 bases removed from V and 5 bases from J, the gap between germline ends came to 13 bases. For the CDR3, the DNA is TGTGCCAGCAGTTACTCGTTCAGGGGCGCGACTGAAGCTTTCTTT. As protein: CASSYSFRGATEAFF.

CDR3 loop: CASSSGTGGVDTQYF. In DNA, the CDR3 is TGTGCCAGCAGCTCCGGGACAGGAGGGGTAGATACGCAGTATTTT. This rearrangement joins TRBV7-9 to TRBJ2-3, with 8 bases identical to TRBD1. V shed 4 bases, J shed 5 bases, and the junction held 8 bases outside the gene matches. From germline, CDR1 is SEHNR and CDR2 FQNEAQ (reference sequence). This CDR3 has 15 residues.

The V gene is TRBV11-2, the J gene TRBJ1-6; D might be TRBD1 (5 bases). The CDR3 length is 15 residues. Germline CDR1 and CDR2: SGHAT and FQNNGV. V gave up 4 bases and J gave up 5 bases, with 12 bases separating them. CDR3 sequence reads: CASSYGARNNSPLHF. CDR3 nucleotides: TGTGCCAGCAGCTACGGGGCAAGAAATAATTCACCCCTCCACTTT.